This T cell receptor (beta chain) was profiled in a study of cytomegalovirus exposure and HLA in healthy donors. Whole-study results and caveats: Later analysis found that TCR beta chains associated with HLA were more clonally expanded than other, equally common chains.

The PCR had 60 Vbeta and 13 Jbeta primers. Using immunoSEQ multiplex PCR, the repertoire was profiled, and TCRdb retains in-frame clones only, with some absent. The repertoire holds around 100,000 clones, with around 82% as singletons. Worth noting for this clone: As yet, its antigen is unknown.

V gave up 6 bases and J gave up 1 base, with 19 bases separating them. The CDR3 consists of 16 residues. In germline, CDR1 is MDHEN, CDR2 SYDVKM. This receptor was obtained from a woman aged 50 to 60 in good health and CMV-seropositive. J is TRBJ2-7 and V is TRBV28, with D perhaps TRBD1 (5 bases). Specimen: PBMCs. DNA for the CDR3: TGTGCCAGCAGGGATACATCAGGGTTTTCGTCCTACGAGCAGTACTTC. Encoded protein: CASRDTSGFSSYEQYF.